Shown below are 8 T cell receptor beta chains from a single sample sequenced in a study of blood T cells in healthy people across ages. PCR was performed a second time for roughly 7 to 12 cycles using a sample-barcoded 5' primer and a J-beta primer mix. TCRdb independently ran MiXCR on the 5' RACE reads; one entry per CDR3 protein. The sample has roughly 680,000 distinct CDR3 sequences; more than 45% are singletons. Sequencing was performed on blood. Receptors originate from an elderly woman in good health.

The chain carries TRBV5-1 and TRBJ2-3; 8 nucleotides align to TRBD1. The CDR3 sequence is 17 residues long. V lost 3 bases to trimming and J lost 4 bases; unmatched junction nucleotides: 13. The V gene's germline CDR1 is SGHRS and CDR2 YFSETQ. The CDR3: CASSSGRKTGVADTQYF. The CDR3 bases are TGCGCCAGCAGCTCGGGGAGAAAGACAGGGGTCGCAGATACGCAGTATTTT.

This clonotype was recorded many times. Germline is not matched at one junction end, which may reflect a read error. V usage is TRBV5-1 and J usage is TRBJ2-7; 9 bases map to TRBD1. This CDR3 is 14 amino acids long. From germline, CDR1 is SGHRS and CDR2 YFSETQ. The CDR3 region has the DNA TGCGCCAGCACCTTGACAGGGGGCTCCTACGAGCAGTACTTC. This translates into CASTLTGGSYEQYF.

Details on this clonotype: A much larger clone sits a single nucleotide away, making a read error possible. V usage is TRBV24-1 and J usage is TRBJ1-2, with TRBD1 matching 10 bases. The germline gives CDR1 KGHDR, CDR2 SFDVKD. The CDR3 covers 16 residues. V gave up 3 bases and J gave up 4 bases; unmatched junction bases: 7. The chain's CDR3 is CATSDTLTGGVYGYTF. CDR3 coding DNA: TGTGCCACCAGTGATACCCTGACAGGGGGCGTCTATGGCTACACCTTC.

The V and J genes are TRBV20-1 and TRBJ2-5, with 13 bases that match TRBD2. Germline lookup yields CDR1 DFQATT and CDR2 SNEGSKA (reference sequence). The V and J ends lost 0 bases and 4 bases, in that order; junction bases with no gene match: 8. The CDR3 is made up of 17 amino acids. The chain's CDR3 is CSARDLETSGGLETQYF. CDR3 bases: TGCAGTGCTAGAGATCTCGAGACTAGCGGGGGGCTAGAGACCCAGTACTTC.

The chain has TRBV15 and TRBJ2-2; D may be TRBD2 (6 bases). The CDR3 is 14 residues long. The V gene lost 3 bases and the J gene lost 4 bases, with 9 bases spanning the gap. CDR1 and CDR2 (germline): LNHNV, YYDKDF (reference sequence). CDR3 coding DNA: TGTGCCACCAGCAGGGCGGGGACCACCGGGGAGCTGTTTTTT. Translating it yields CATSRAGTTGELFF. Full variable domain (missing parts from reference TRBV15 and TRBJ2-2): DAMVIQNPRYQVTQFGKPVTLSCSQTLNHNVMYWYQQKSSQAPKLLFHYYDKDFNNEADTPDNFQSRRPNTSFCFLDIRSPGLGDTAMYLCATSRAGTTGELFFGEGSRLTVL.

About this clonotype: Mismatch with germline at one junction end may stem from a read error. The rearrangement links TRBV29-1 to TRBJ2-3; perhaps D is TRBD1 or TRBD2 (5 bases each). The CDR3 spans 15 residues. Per germline, CDR1 SQVTM and CDR2 ANQGSEA. In DNA, the CDR3 is TGCAGCGTTGAAGATCCCAGGAGGAGCACAGGTACGCAGTATTTT. This gives the protein CSVEDPRRSTGTQYF.

The rearrangement joins TRBV7-9 to TRBJ2-7; D ambiguous. In germline, CDR1 is SEHNR, CDR2 FQNEAQ (reference sequence). The CDR3 is made up of 13 amino acids. Deletions cut 2 bases from V and 3 bases from J, with 8 bases between. The CDR3 DNA reads as TGTGCCAGCAGCTTAAGACCCAACTACGAGCAGTACTTC. This codes for CASSLRPNYEQYF.

J is TRBJ2-1 and V is TRBV5-1, with 7 bases fitting TRBD1. Trimming cost V 4 bases and J 1 base; bases outside gene matches: 8. The germline CDR1 and CDR2 sequences are SGHRS and YFSETQ. This CDR3 is built from 16 residues. This chain's CDR3 is CASSQRTGVSYNEQFF. The DNA for the CDR3 is TGCGCCAGCAGCCAGCGAACAGGGGTGTCCTACAATGAGCAGTTCTTC.